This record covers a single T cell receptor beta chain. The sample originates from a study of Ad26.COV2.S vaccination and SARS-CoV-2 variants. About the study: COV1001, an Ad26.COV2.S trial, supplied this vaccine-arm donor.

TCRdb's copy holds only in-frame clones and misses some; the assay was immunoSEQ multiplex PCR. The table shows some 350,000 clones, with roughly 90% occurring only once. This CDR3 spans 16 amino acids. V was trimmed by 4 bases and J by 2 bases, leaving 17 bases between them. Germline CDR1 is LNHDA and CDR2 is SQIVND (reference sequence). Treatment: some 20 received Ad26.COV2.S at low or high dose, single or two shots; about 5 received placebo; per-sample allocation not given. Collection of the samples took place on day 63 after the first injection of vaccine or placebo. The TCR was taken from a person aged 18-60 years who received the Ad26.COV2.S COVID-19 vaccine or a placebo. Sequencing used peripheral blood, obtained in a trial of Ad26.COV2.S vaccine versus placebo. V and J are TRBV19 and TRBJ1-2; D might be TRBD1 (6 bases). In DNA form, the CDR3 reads TGTGCCAGTAGTAGATCTGACAGGCCCTCAAACTATGGCTACACCTTC. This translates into CASSRSDRPSNYGYTF.